Listed below are T cell receptor beta chains from one sample, sequenced in a study of cytomegalovirus exposure and HLA in healthy donors. Clones were sequenced by immunoSEQ multiplex PCR, and TCRdb holds only the in-frame ones, with some missing. The repertoire holds approximately 20,000 clones, with 97% as singletons. Sequences were obtained from PBMCs. The origin of the receptors is a young man in good health and CMV-seropositive. The CDR3 runs from the conserved cysteine through the conserved F or W. Each record gives: J gene, clone size, V gene, D gene, CDR3 DNA, CDR3 protein. The D gene is left open where the match is weak. Clone size is given for some rows only: seen once, a few or many times, or a class if the clone is expanded.

TRBJ2-3 | NA | TRBV15 | NA | TGTGCCACCAGCAGAAGCCGGACAGGCACAGATACGCAGTATTTT | CATSRSRTGTDTQYF
TRBJ2-7 | NA | TRBV7-2 | TRBD2 | TGTGCCAGCAGCTTACTGTCTAGCGGGAGTCCCGGTGGCGAGCAGTACTTC | CASSLLSSGSPGGEQYF
TRBJ2-7 | NA | TRBV9 | TRBD2 | TGTGCCAGCAGCGTAGCTGTTGGGCTAGCGGGAGGCGAGCAGTACTTC | CASSVAVGLAGGEQYF
TRBJ2-7 | NA | TRBV4-3 | TRBD1 | TGCGCCAGCAGCCAAGGAAGACAGGGGGCGCCCCACGAGCAGTACTTC | CASSQGRQGAPHEQYF
TRBJ1-2 | NA | TRBV5-1 | NA | TGCGCCAGCAGCTTGGGGGCCGACTATGGCTACACCTTC | CASSLGADYGYTF
TRBJ2-5 | NA | TRBV28 | TRBD1 | TGTGCCAGCAGTTTCACCGGGACAGGGTATGGGAAGACCCAGTACTTC | CASSFTGTGYGKTQYF
TRBJ2-4 | NA | TRBV28 | NA | TGTGCCAGCAGTTTAGGTGGGTTAGGGGTGACCAAAAACATTCAGTACTTC | CASSLGGLGVTKNIQYF
TRBJ2-7 | NA | TRBV28 | TRBD2 | TGTGCCAGCAGTTTAACCGGGACTAGCGGGATATATGAGCAGTACTTC | CASSLTGTSGIYEQYF
TRBJ2-2 | NA | TRBV29-1 | NA | TGCAGCGCGGGGGTGGACCTCAGGACCGGGGAGCTGTTTTTT | CSAGVDLRTGELFF
TRBJ1-2 | NA | TRBV28 | NA | TGTGCCAGCACCCAGGCCAACTATGGCTACACCTTC | CASTQANYGYTF
TRBJ1-2 | once | TRBV7-2 | NA | TGTGCCAGCAGTAGAGAAGGGGCCCTCGGCTACACCTTC | CASSREGALGYTF
TRBJ2-7 | NA | TRBV28 | NA | TGTGCCAGCAGTTTAGTAGGGAGCGAGCAGTACTTC | CASSLVGSEQYF
TRBJ1-1 | NA | TRBV29-1 | TRBD1 | TGCAGCGTCGCTGAGGGGGCGTTCACTGAAGCTTTCTTT | CSVAEGAFTEAFF
TRBJ1-2 | few | TRBV5-4 | TRBD1 | TGTGCCAGCAGCCCGGACAGGAACTATGGCTACACCTTC | CASSPDRNYGYTF
TRBJ1-1 | once | TRBV5-1 | NA | TGCGCCAGCAGCTCAAGAAGGGGGGGCACTGAAGCTTTCTTT | CASSSRRGGTEAFF
TRBJ2-2 | NA | TRBV4-1 | TRBD2 | TGCGCCAGCAGCCTCAATCTAGCGGAGTACACCGGGGAGCTGTTTTTT | CASSLNLAEYTGELFF
TRBJ2-1 | medium-sized | TRBV27 | TRBD1 | TGTGCCAGCAGTTTATGGACAGGGGGCTACAATGAGCAGTTCTTC | CASSLWTGGYNEQFF
TRBJ1-5 | NA | TRBV4-2 | NA | TGTGCCAGCAGCCAAGGGTACGGGCAGGGAGGTCAGCCCCAGCATTTT | CASSQGYGQGGQPQHF
TRBJ2-4 | NA | TRBV5-1 | NA | TGCGCCAGCAGCTTGAGGTCGCCGAGCGGTTTAGCCAAAAACATTCAGTACTTC | CASSLRSPSGLAKNIQYF
TRBJ2-7 | once | TRBV9 | NA | TGTGCCAGCAGCGCGCGGGACAGCTATGAGCAGTACTTC | CASSARDSYEQYF
TRBJ2-7 | NA | TRBV19 | NA | TGTGCCAGTAGTATTAACTCCGAGCAGTACTTC | CASSINSEQYF
TRBJ2-7 | NA | TRBV7-3 | TRBD1 | TGTGCCAGCAGGTCGACAGGGACGGGCGAGCAGTACTTC | CASRSTGTGEQYF
TRBJ2-1 | NA | TRBV15 | TRBD2 | TGTGCCACCAGCAGAGACCCGGGACTAGAATACAATGAGCAGTTCTTC | CATSRDPGLEYNEQFF
TRBJ1-2 | NA | TRBV15 | TRBD1 | TGTGCCACCAGCAGAGATAAAGACAGGGTGGACTATGGCTACACCTTC | CATSRDKDRVDYGYTF
TRBJ2-1 | NA | TRBV29-1 | NA | TGCAGCGTTGGGGAGGTTAGGGGTGAGCAGTTCTTC | CSVGEVRGEQFF
TRBJ2-7 | NA | TRBV5-1 | TRBD1 | TGCGCCAGCAAAGTAGGGACAGTCCCCTACGAGCAGTACTTC | CASKVGTVPYEQYF
TRBJ2-7 | NA | TRBV27 | TRBD1 | TGTGCCAGCAGTTTAGTCGGGACAGGGGGTCGGGAGCAGTACTTC | CASSLVGTGGREQYF
TRBJ2-5 | NA | TRBV27 | NA | TGTGCCAGCAGTCGAACGGGACTCCAAGAGACCCAGTACTTC | CASSRTGLQETQYF
TRBJ1-2 | NA | TRBV5-1 | NA | TGCGCCAGCAGCCGAGGCCTTCAATCCAACCTCAACTATGGCTACACCTTC | CASSRGLQSNLNYGYTF
TRBJ2-1 | NA | TRBV5-1 | NA | TGCGCCAGCAGCTTGGTTAGGGGTCGGGTCAATGAGCAGTTCTTC | CASSLVRGRVNEQFF
TRBJ2-1 | NA | TRBV6-4 | TRBD1 | TGTGCCAGCGGATTGGGACAGGGGAATGAGCAGTTCTTC | CASGLGQGNEQFF
TRBJ1-1 | NA | TRBV14 | TRBD1 | TGTGCCAGCAGCACCCGACAGGGGGGCACTGAAGCTTTCTTT | CASSTRQGGTEAFF
TRBJ2-5 | once | TRBV7-2 | TRBD2 | TGTGCCAGCAGCTTAATTTCACTAGCGGGAGAAGAGACCCAGTACTTC | CASSLISLAGEETQYF
TRBJ2-7 | NA | TRBV2 | NA | TGTGCCAGCACTCGACGGTGGTCTAGGCTGAACTCCTACGAGCAGTACTTC | CASTRRWSRLNSYEQYF
TRBJ2-5 | NA | TRBV11-2 | TRBD1 | TGTGCCAGCAGCCTCGGACAGGGACAAGAGACCCAGTACTTC | CASSLGQGQETQYF
TRBJ1-5 | NA | TRBV28 | NA | TGTGCCAGCAGGAGTCCCGGTCAGCCCCAGCATTTT | CASRSPGQPQHF
TRBJ2-7 | NA | TRBV28 | TRBD1 | TGTGCCAGCAGTTTGCCGCAGGGGGCCCCCTACGAGCAGTACTTC | CASSLPQGAPYEQYF
TRBJ2-7 | NA | TRBV7-3 | TRBD2 | TGTGCCAGCAGCCGACCCGGGACTAGCGGGACGGGTGAGCAGTACTTC | CASSRPGTSGTGEQYF
TRBJ1-1 | NA | TRBV30 | NA | TGTGCCTGGACCTCCGAGGACACTGAAGCTTTCTTT | CAWTSEDTEAFF
TRBJ1-2 | NA | TRBV28 | NA | TGTGCCAGCAGTTTATTGGGCGGCGGGGCGGAAGGCTACACCTTC | CASSLLGGGAEGYTF
TRBJ2-7 | NA | TRBV28 | TRBD1 | TGTGCCACCACCCCGGGACAGGGAGGTCTACCGCCCCTTGACTACGAGCAGTACTTC | CATTPGQGGLPPLDYEQYF
TRBJ2-3 | NA | TRBV28 | NA | TGTGCCAGCAGGCAAGAACTAGGGACTAGCACAGATACGCAGTATTTT | CASRQELGTSTDTQYF
TRBJ2-7 | NA | TRBV27 | TRBD1 | TGTGCCAGCAGTTACAGGGGTACCCACGAGCAGTACTTC | CASSYRGTHEQYF
TRBJ2-7 | NA | TRBV30 | NA | TGTGCCTGGAGGGCAGGGCCCTCCTACGAGCAGTACTTC | CAWRAGPSYEQYF
TRBJ2-7 | NA | TRBV5-1 | NA | TGCGCCAGCAGAGCAGACTTGGAACGTTCCTACGAGCAGTACTTC | CASRADLERSYEQYF
TRBJ1-2 | once | TRBV28 | NA | TGTGCCAGCCCCCCTCCCGGGACACCTCCGAACGGCTACACCTTC | CASPPPGTPPNGYTF
TRBJ1-2 | NA | TRBV2 | NA | TGTGCCAGCGAGAGCAGGGCGGACTATGGCTACACCTTC | CASESRADYGYTF
TRBJ1-5 | NA | TRBV5-8 | TRBD1 | TGTGCCAGCAGCCTCTTTTGGGACAGGGGTCTTAGCAATCAGCCCCAGCATTTT | CASSLFWDRGLSNQPQHF
TRBJ2-7 | NA | TRBV5-1 | TRBD1 | TGCGCCAGCAGCTCCACAGGGGGTGGCTCCTACGAGCAGTACTTC | CASSSTGGGSYEQYF
TRBJ1-1 | NA | TRBV7-3 | NA | TGTGCCAGCAGCCCCAGGGTGGGCACTGAAGCTTTCTTT | CASSPRVGTEAFF
TRBJ2-1 | NA | TRBV4-3 | NA | TGCGCCAGCAGCCAAGAGATTCGTCAGAAATACAATGAGCAGTTCTTC | CASSQEIRQKYNEQFF
TRBJ2-7 | NA | TRBV7-9 | TRBD2 | TGTGCCAGCAGCACGAGCGGGAGGGCCGGCGAGCAGTACTTC | CASSTSGRAGEQYF
TRBJ1-1 | once | TRBV29-1 | NA | TGCAGCGTTGTTCCCCCAGGGGTGAACACTGAAGCTTTCTTT | CSVVPPGVNTEAFF